This T cell receptor (beta chain) is drawn from a study of cytomegalovirus exposure and HLA in healthy donors. PCR amplification relied on 60 Vbeta primers (plus 13 Jbeta primers). TCRdb keeps only in-frame clones here, not all; method: immunoSEQ multiplex PCR. This sample has tens of thousands of clones, with 65% to 80% found just once. Germline CDR1 and CDR2: SQVTM and ANQGSEA. This CDR3 region has 14 residues. Germline trimming cut 1 base from V and 6 bases from J; bases unmatched to any gene: 7. The sequence was collected from a man aged 25-40 years in good health and CMV-seronegative. This chain links TRBV29-1 with TRBJ1-1; 8 positions agree with TRBD1. Sequenced input: PBMCs. The CDR3 DNA is TGCAGCGTTGAAGTAGTGCAGGGGGCCTCTGAAGCTTTCTTT. Protein: CSVEVVQGASEAFF.